A single sample gave rise to the 13 T cell receptor beta chains below, sequenced in a study of CD8 T cells in Susac syndrome. After extraction with the RNeasy kit, roughly 0.5 to 1 ug of the RNA was reverse transcribed using random hexamers. TCRdb called the immunoSEQ multiplex PCR reads again in MiXCR, with one record for every CDR3 protein. This table holds about 290,000 distinct CDR3 sequences, approximately 85% found once. Sequenced sample: CD8+ T cells from PBMCs. These receptors all stem from a human donor with multiple sclerosis.

The genes are TRBV15 and TRBJ2-3; D is ambiguous. V lost 4 bases and J 3 bases, leaving 8 bases between the germline ends. Germline CDR1 is LNHNV and CDR2 is YYDKDF (reference sequence). This CDR3 spans 13 amino acids. The CDR3 nucleotides are TGTGCCACCAGCACCGACCGTACAGATACGCAGTATTTT. Translation: CATSTDRTDTQYF.

The V gene is TRBV7-9, the J gene TRBJ2-7, with a tentative D call TRBD2 (6 bases). The length of the CDR3 is 14 residues. V lost 4 bases, J lost 0 bases, and 10 bases lay in between. The germline gives CDR1 SEHNR, CDR2 FQNEAQ (reference sequence). The CDR3 is CASSYLADSYEQYF. The CDR3 DNA is TGTGCCAGCAGCTACTTAGCGGACTCCTACGAGCAGTACTTC.

The V call is TRBV5-1, the J call TRBJ2-1; D gene uncertain. Trimming shortened V by 0 bases and J by 5 bases, and 6 bases separated the two germline ends. There are 13 residues in the CDR3. The germline V gene encodes CDR1 SGHRS and CDR2 YFSETQ. CDR3 loop: CASSLALDNEQFF. The CDR3 nucleotides read TGCGCCAGCAGCTTGGCCCTTGACAATGAGCAGTTCTTC.

The chain employs TRBV10-3 and TRBJ2-3; D unclear. Trimming pared 2 bases from V and 6 bases from J, leaving 9 bases between. Germline V gives CDR1 ENHRY, CDR2 SYGVKD. The CDR3 is made up of 13 amino acids. The CDR3 coding sequence is TGTGCCATCAGTGAGCCCCAGAGGGATACGCAGTATTTT. Its protein product is CAISEPQRDTQYF.

This rearrangement joins TRBV6-5 to TRBJ2-3, with unresolved D. CDR1 is MNHEY, CDR2 SVGAGI, per germline. Trimming took 4 bases from V and 1 from J, leaving 12 bases between them. This CDR3 has 15 residues. The CDR3 DNA follows: TGTGCCAGCAGTTCTGAAGGACGGCGCACAGATACGCAGTATTTT. Protein product: CASSSEGRRTDTQYF.

This clonotype was detected only once. The chain is built from TRBV30 and TRBJ1-1, with a tentative D call TRBD1 (5 bases). Germline values: CDR1 GTSNPN, CDR2 SVGIG (reference sequence). V was cut by 4 bases and J by 0 bases, with 12 bases left in between. CDR3 length: 14 amino acids. CDR3 residues: CAWTPGPMNTEAFF. The CDR3 region has the DNA TGTGCCTGGACTCCGGGGCCTATGAACACTGAAGCTTTCTTT.

A word on this clonotype: Germline and junction disagree at one end, which may indicate a read error. In nucleotides, the CDR3 is TGTGCCAGCAGTTTATCTTTCCAAGGGACCCAGTACTTC. Protein sequence: CASSLSFQGTQYF. The genes are TRBV6-5 and TRBJ2-5; D is uncertain. In germline, CDR1 is MNHEY, CDR2 SVGAGI. The CDR3 is 13 residues long.

The V gene is TRBV10-3, the J gene TRBJ2-1; TRBD1 or TRBD2 may be the D gene (5 bases each). V was shortened by 8 bases and J by 3 bases, with 11 bases between the two germline ends. Looked up from germline, CDR1 is ENHRY and CDR2 is SYGVKD. The CDR3 has 13 amino acids. CDR3 loop: CAIQGRIYNEQFF. Written as DNA, the CDR3 is TGTGCCATCCAGGGACGGATCTACAATGAGCAGTTCTTC.

This clonotype appeared a few times. The chain links TRBV5-6 to TRBJ2-5, with 12 positions matching TRBD2. This CDR3 has 13 residues. CDR1 SGHDT and CDR2 YYEEEE come from the germline V gene. V gave up 4 bases and J gave up 5 bases; unmatched junction bases: 0. The CDR3 nucleotides are TGTGCCAGCAGCCTAGCGGGAGGGGAGACCCAGTACTTC. Its translation: CASSLAGGETQYF.

This sequence joins TRBV3-1 and TRBJ1-4, with D tentatively TRBD1 (6 bases). The CDR3 has 14 residues. Per the germline V gene, CDR1 is LGHDT and CDR2 is YNNKEL (reference sequence). The V gene lost 6 bases and the J gene lost 5 bases, with 13 bases spanning the gap. The CDR3 DNA sequence: TGTGCCAGCAGGGGTTGGCAGGGGAATGAAAAACTGTTTTTT. This encodes CASRGWQGNEKLFF.

The gene calls are TRBV29-1 and TRBJ1-2; 8 bases align to TRBD1. This CDR3 has 12 amino acids. Germline-derived CDR1 and CDR2 are SQVTM and ANQGSEA. With 5 bases clipped from V and 4 bases from J, the junction kept 3 bases outside the gene matches. Written as DNA, the CDR3 is TGCAGCGTTCCGACAGGGGCCTATGGCTACACCTTC. Translation: CSVPTGAYGYTF.

The rearrangement uses TRBV28 and TRBJ1-5; tentatively, D is TRBD1 (5 bases). This CDR3 spans 14 amino acids. Germline V gives CDR1 MDHEN, CDR2 SYDVKM. The V end was cut by 9 bases, the J end by 0 bases, with 12 bases between. The CDR3 protein is CASSKGYSNQPQHF. For the CDR3, the DNA is TGTGCCAGTTCAAAGGGGTATAGCAATCAGCCCCAGCATTTT.

The chain combines TRBV30 with TRBJ2-1; no clear D gene. The CDR3 loop spans 12 amino acids. Germline V lookup: CDR1 GTSNPN, CDR2 SVGIG (reference sequence). The germline V and J ends were trimmed by 3 bases and 5 bases, with 8 bases remaining between them. CDR3 bases: TGTGCCTGGAGCGGACCACACAATGAGCAGTTCTTC. It encodes CAWSGPHNEQFF.